This T cell receptor (beta chain) was sequenced in a study of cytomegalovirus exposure and HLA in healthy donors. Study-wide results and caveats: The sole available immune exposure information was CMV serostatus. According to the study, roughly 180 TCR beta chains were cytomegalovirus-associated. In a later analysis, most CMV-associated TCR beta chains appeared HLA-restricted. Most observed TCR sequences were rare, whereas some public TCRs were detected in many donors.

Both 60 Vbeta primers and 13 Jbeta primers went into the PCR. Produced via immunoSEQ multiplex PCR; TCRdb's table is partial and in-frame only. Seen here are 160,000 or so clones, around 78% observed once, and the top ten hold about 1.6%. CDR1 is MGHRA, CDR2 YSYEKL, per germline. Between the trimmed V and J ends, which lost 2 bases and 2 bases, there was a span of 10 bases. The CDR3 has 15 residues. As for this clone: Its antigen is not identified.

The receptor was derived from a man aged 35 to 55 in good health and CMV-seronegative. Sequenced input: PBMCs. The chain joins TRBV4-1 to TRBJ1-3; D unresolved. The CDR3 DNA reads TGCGCCAGCAGCCAACAGGAAGACCCTGGAAACACCATATATTTT. The encoded protein is CASSQQEDPGNTIYF.